This TCR beta chain was documented in a study of response to subunit inactivated influenza vaccine. Study results and caveats: With each seasonal influenza vaccination, the authors suggested, few new T cells are recruited.

TCRdb re-analysed the RT-PCR reads in MiXCR, keeping a single row per CDR3 protein. The sample lists 650,000 to 800,000 distinct CDR3 sequences; 11% to 15% were seen once. Trimming removed 5 bases from V and 8 bases from J, with 22 bases in between. CDR1 is SEHNR, CDR2 FQNEAQ, per germline (reference sequence). The CDR3 spans 15 residues. A word on this clonotype: Its antigen is not identified.

The clonotype originates from a man over 45 who received an inactivated influenza vaccine. The sample in question was PBMCs from blood, obtained less than 15 days before vaccination. V and J are TRBV7-9 and TRBJ2-7; possibly TRBD2 for D (5 bases). The DNA for the CDR3 is TGTGCCAGCAGCCAAACCGGGATGGAGAACATTCAGCAGTACTTC. Its translation: CASSQTGMENIQQYF.